The sequence of this TCR beta chain was determined in a study of blood T cell repertoires in COVID-19. About the research overall: Spain, Italy and the United States supplied samples that represented acute and convalescent COVID-19. From T cells, B-cell-depleted T cells, or PBMCs came the material, which was cDNA or gDNA.

CDR1 and CDR2 (germline): SGHNT, YYREEE (reference sequence). Unmatched junction bases numbered 9, after V lost 2 bases and J lost 5 bases. The CDR3 length is 18 residues. The authors' processing: Amplification of reference gene primers was used by the study to estimate nucleated cell counts. Sequencing was performed with immunoSEQ multiplex PCR; in TCRdb, only in-frame clones are kept and a portion is missing. The DNA gave D and trimming, while V, J and clone size come from that table. In the table there are tens of thousands of clones, roughly 83% of which are singletons. Followed longitudinally, the Seattle patients had been enrolled during active infection.

Material for sequencing was peripheral blood. This sequence originates from a man between 45 and 60 years old with COVID-19, enrolled during active disease. The V and J genes are TRBV5-4 and TRBJ2-1, with TRBD2 identical over 14 bases. The CDR3 loop is CASSLGLAGGGAHNEQFF. The CDR3 DNA follows: TGTGCCAGCAGCTTAGGACTAGCGGGAGGTGGGGCTCACAATGAGCAGTTCTTC.